This T cell receptor (beta chain) was sequenced in a study of cytomegalovirus exposure and HLA in healthy donors. The PCR employed 60 Vbeta primers together with 13 Jbeta primers. Clones were sequenced by immunoSEQ multiplex PCR, and TCRdb holds only the in-frame ones, with some missing. The data contain over 150,000 clones, roughly 80% of them seen just once; the ten biggest clones take up about 4.9%. As to this clone: Its antigen is as yet unknown.

Study-wide findings and caveats: Many donors shared some public TCRs, even though most TCR sequences were rare. Beyond CMV serostatus, there was no information to go on about immune exposure. Using a false discovery rate of 0.05, a later analysis showed that 16,951 TCR beta sequences were associated with HLA alleles.

This CDR3 spans 14 amino acids. Germline assignment: CDR1 SGHRS and CDR2 YFSETQ. With V trimmed by 2 bases and J by 6 bases, 6 bases remained unmatched. The receptor was isolated from a male donor in good health and CMV-seronegative. What was sequenced was PBMCs. The chain combines TRBV5-1 with TRBJ2-3; 7 positions agree with TRBD1. The CDR3 DNA follows: TGCGCCAGCAGCTTCGGACAGGCGCGGGATACGCAGTATTTT. As protein: CASSFGQARDTQYF.